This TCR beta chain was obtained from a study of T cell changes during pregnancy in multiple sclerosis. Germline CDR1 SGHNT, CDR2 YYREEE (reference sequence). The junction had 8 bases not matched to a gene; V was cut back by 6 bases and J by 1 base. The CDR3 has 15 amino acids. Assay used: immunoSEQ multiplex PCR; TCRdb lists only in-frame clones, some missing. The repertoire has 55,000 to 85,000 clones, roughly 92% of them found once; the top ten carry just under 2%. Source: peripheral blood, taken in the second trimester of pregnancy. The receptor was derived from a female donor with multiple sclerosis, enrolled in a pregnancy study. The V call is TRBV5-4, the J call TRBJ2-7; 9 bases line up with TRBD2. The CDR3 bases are TGTGCCAGCAAAAATCAGCTAGCGGGGTCCTACGAGCAGTACTTC. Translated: CASKNQLAGSYEQYF.